Each of the 6 T cell receptor beta chains below was sequenced from the same sample in a study of a mutant IDH1 vaccine in newly diagnosed glioma. Time point here: week 23, last vaccination. With topical imiquimod, each dose of the vaccine consisted of 300 ug of mutant IDH1 20-mer peptide. These receptors lack a known antigen. Produced via immunoSEQ multiplex PCR; TCRdb's table is partial and in-frame only. The table lists 40,000 or so clones, roughly 80% of them singletons. Here the sequenced sample was PBMCs, taken from a glioma patient whose treatment included an IDH1 peptide vaccine. The receptors were gathered from a man between 45 and 60 years old with glioma.

This chain uses TRBV9 with TRBJ2-5; perhaps TRBD1 as D (5 bases). The CDR3 extends over 15 amino acids. Per germline, CDR1 SGDLS and CDR2 YYNGEE. Between the trimmed V and J ends, which lost 4 bases and 1 base, there was a span of 14 bases. CDR3 region: CASSSGRAFQETQYF. CDR3 bases: TGTGCCAGCAGCTCGGGCAGGGCATTCCAAGAGACCCAGTACTTC.

The CDR3 spells CASSPRQGMGEQYF. Written as DNA, the CDR3 is TGTGCCAGCAGCCCGCGACAGGGGATGGGGGAGCAGTACTTC. The chain links TRBV7-2 to TRBJ2-7; 8 bases match TRBD1. Losses at the gene ends were 5 bases for V and 7 bases for J; bases not matched to a gene: 10. The CDR3 contains 14 residues. Per the germline V gene, CDR1 is SGHTA and CDR2 is FQGNSA.

This clone was observed a single time. This chain connects TRBV7-9 to TRBJ2-2; TRBD2 is a possible D gene (6 bases). The CDR3 has 14 residues. In germline, CDR1 is SEHNR, CDR2 FQNEAQ (reference sequence). V lost 5 bases and J 5 bases, leaving 12 bases between the germline ends. The CDR3 DNA reads as TGTGCCAGCAGCGAGGGACTGCTTACCGGGGAGCTGTTTTTT. Its translation: CASSEGLLTGELFF.

The chain has TRBV5-1 and TRBJ2-2; unclear D gene. V was cut by 4 bases and J by 5 bases, with 18 bases left in between. The germline V gene has CDR1 SGHRS and CDR2 YFSETQ. The CDR3 totals 16 residues. As DNA, the CDR3 is TGCGCCAGCAGCCCCTTCGGTGGCCATGGGACCGGGGAGCTGTTTTTT. This translates into CASSPFGGHGTGELFF.

The chain recombines TRBV10-2 with TRBJ2-1, with 7 bases lining up with TRBD1. V shed 6 bases, J shed 9 bases, and the junction held 11 bases outside the gene matches. This CDR3 has 14 amino acids. From germline, CDR1 is WSHSY and CDR2 SAAADI. The CDR3 sequence: CASSPTGTATEQFF. CDR3 sequence (DNA): TGCGCCAGCAGCCCCACAGGGACAGCCACTGAGCAGTTCTTC.

The V gene is TRBV20-1, the J gene TRBJ2-1; 10 bases are a match to TRBD2. The CDR3 sequence is 11 residues long. The V gene's germline CDR1 is DFQATT and CDR2 SNEGSKA (reference sequence). V trimming: 5 bases; J trimming: 11 bases; junction bases outside the gene matches: 3. CDR3 DNA: TGCAGTGCTGTACTAGCGGGGAAGCAGTTCTTC. Amino acid sequence: CSAVLAGKQFF.